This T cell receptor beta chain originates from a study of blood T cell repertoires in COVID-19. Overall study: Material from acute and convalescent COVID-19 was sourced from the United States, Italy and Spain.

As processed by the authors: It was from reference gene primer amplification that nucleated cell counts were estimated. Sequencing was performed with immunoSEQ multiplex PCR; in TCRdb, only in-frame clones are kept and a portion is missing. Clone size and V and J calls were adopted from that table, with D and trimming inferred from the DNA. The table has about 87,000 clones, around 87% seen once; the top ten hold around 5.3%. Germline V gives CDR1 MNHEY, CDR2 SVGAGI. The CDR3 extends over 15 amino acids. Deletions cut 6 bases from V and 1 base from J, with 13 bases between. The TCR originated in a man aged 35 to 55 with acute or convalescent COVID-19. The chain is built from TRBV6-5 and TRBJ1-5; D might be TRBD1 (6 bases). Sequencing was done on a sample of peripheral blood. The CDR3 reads CASSQGGLSNQPQHF. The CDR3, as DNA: TGTGCCAGCAGCCAAGGGGGACTAAGCAATCAGCCCCAGCATTTT.